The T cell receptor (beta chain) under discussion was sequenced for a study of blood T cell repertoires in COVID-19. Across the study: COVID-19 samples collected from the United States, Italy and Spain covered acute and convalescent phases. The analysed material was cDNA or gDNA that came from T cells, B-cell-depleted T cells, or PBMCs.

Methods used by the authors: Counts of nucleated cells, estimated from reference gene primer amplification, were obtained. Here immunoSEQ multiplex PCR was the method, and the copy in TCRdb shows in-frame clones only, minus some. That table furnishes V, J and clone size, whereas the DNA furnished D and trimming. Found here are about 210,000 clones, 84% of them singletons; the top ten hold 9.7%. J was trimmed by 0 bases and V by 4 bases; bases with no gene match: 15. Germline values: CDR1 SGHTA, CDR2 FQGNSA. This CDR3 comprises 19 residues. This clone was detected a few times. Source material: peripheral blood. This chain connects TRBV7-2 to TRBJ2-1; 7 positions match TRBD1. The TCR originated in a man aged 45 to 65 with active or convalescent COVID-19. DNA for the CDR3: TGTGCCAGCAGCTCGGGACAGAAGCTCTCCTACAGCTCCTACAATGAGCAGTTCTTC. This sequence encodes CASSSGQKLSYSSYNEQFF.